The 25 T cell receptor beta chains below all came from one sample that was sequenced in a study of blood T cell repertoires in COVID-19. Only in-frame clones appear in the TCRdb table, and some are missing; sequencing was by immunoSEQ multiplex PCR. Of approximately 160,000 clones detected, about four fifths appear once; the ten largest clones hold under 15%. Material: peripheral blood. These receptors all come from a man in his 70s who had recovered from COVID-19.

The chain's CDR3 is CASSYSQGGYGYTF. In DNA form, the CDR3 reads TGTGCCAGCAGTTACTCCCAGGGAGGCTATGGCTACACCTTC. This chain uses TRBV6-5 with TRBJ1-2, with D possibly TRBD1 on 5 matching bases. The CDR3 length is 14 residues. Germline V lookup: CDR1 MNHEY, CDR2 SVGAGI. Trimming pared 0 bases from V and 4 bases from J, leaving 9 bases between.

The chain recombines TRBV14 with TRBJ2-5; 11 bases are shared with TRBD2. CDR1 and CDR2 (germline): SGHDN, FVKESK. V was pared by 6 bases and J by 2 bases, with 5 bases of the junction left unmatched. This CDR3 is 15 amino acids long. Here the CDR3 reads CASSRLAGKQETQYF. The CDR3 DNA reads TGTGCCAGCAGTCGACTAGCGGGGAAACAAGAGACCCAGTACTTC.

In DNA form, the CDR3 reads TGTGCCAGTAGTATAGCCGACGGCCGGACTAGCGGCTACGAGCAGTACTTC. Encoded protein: CASSIADGRTSGYEQYF. The chain links TRBV19 to TRBJ2-7; the match to TRBD2 covers 10 bases. CDR1 LNHDA and CDR2 SQIVND come from the germline V gene (reference sequence). J lost 3 bases, V lost 1 base, and 9 bases had no gene match. This CDR3 contains 17 residues.

A single count supports this clone. The chain links TRBV4-3 to TRBJ2-7; TRBD2 aligns across 8 bases. Germline trimming cut 4 bases from V and 7 bases from J; bases unmatched to any gene: 12. From germline, CDR1 is LGHNA and CDR2 YSLEER. This CDR3 comprises 15 residues. The CDR3 sequence: CASSPSAGDLLEQYF. In nucleotides, the CDR3 is TGCGCCAGCAGCCCCTCAGCGGGAGATCTGCTGGAGCAGTACTTC.

The V gene is TRBV19, the J gene TRBJ2-2, with 12 bases lining up with TRBD2. This CDR3 contains 18 residues. Germline CDR1 LNHDA, CDR2 SQIVND (reference sequence). Trimming took 5 bases from V and 5 from J; bases not matched to a gene: 12. The CDR3 coding sequence is TGTGCCAGTAGTGGCGGGACTAGCGGGTATCCGAGGACCGGGGAGCTGTTTTTT. Translation gives CASSGGTSGYPRTGELFF.

The chain is built from TRBV11-1 and TRBJ1-2; possible D gene TRBD1, 5 bases. V lost 3 bases and J lost 6, with 14 bases in between. The CDR3 consists of 14 residues. CDR1 and CDR2 from the germline V gene are SGHAT and FQDESV (reference sequence). The CDR3 DNA follows: TGTGCCAGCAGCTTGAACGGCAGGGCGCATGGCTACACCTTC. It is translated as CASSLNGRAHGYTF.

The chain combines TRBV7-2 with TRBJ2-1, with TRBD2 matching 10 bases. CDR3 size: 15 residues. Germline CDR1 reads SGHTA; CDR2 reads FQGNSA. With V trimmed by 4 bases and J by 12 bases, 12 bases remained unmatched. CDR3 residues: CASSYLGLAEARQFF. In DNA, the CDR3 is TGTGCCAGCAGCTACCTCGGACTAGCGGAGGCCAGGCAGTTCTTC. The full variable domain, with the rest looked up from reference TRBV7-2 and TRBJ2-1, is GAGVSQSPSNKVTEKGKDVELRCDPISGHTALYWYRQSLGQGLEFLIYFQGNSAPDKSGLPSDRFSAERTGGSVSTLTIQRTQQEDSAVYLCASSYLGLAEARQFFGPGTRLTVL.

The chain combines TRBV7-8 with TRBJ2-1; 8 nucleotides agree with TRBD2. The germline gives CDR1 SGHVS, CDR2 FQNEAQ. The CDR3 runs to 15 residues. V gave up 5 bases and J gave up 6 bases; unmatched junction bases: 9. This chain's CDR3 is CASSLGLAESNEQFF. DNA for the CDR3: TGTGCCAGCAGCCTCGGACTAGCAGAAAGCAATGAGCAGTTCTTC.

The table lists this clone with a count of one. This chain connects TRBV30 to TRBJ2-5; 9 bases fit TRBD1. The junction had 4 bases not matched to a gene; V was cut back by 3 bases and J by 5 bases. There are 13 residues in the CDR3. Germline lookup yields CDR1 GTSNPN and CDR2 SVGIG (reference sequence). The CDR3 coding sequence is TGTGCCTGGAGACCGGGACAGGGCGAGACCCAGTACTTC. Translating gives CAWRPGQGETQYF.

The genes are TRBV5-4 and TRBJ1-4; 12 bases agree with TRBD1. Trimming cost V 4 bases and J 5 bases; bases outside gene matches: 6. Per germline, CDR1 SGHNT and CDR2 YYREEE (reference sequence). The CDR3 contains 16 residues. The DNA of the CDR3 is TGTGCCAGCAGCCCGGGACAGGGGGCGGGCAATGAAAAACTGTTTTTT. Residues: CASSPGQGAGNEKLFF.

The rearrangement joins TRBV6-6 to TRBJ2-1; D unresolved. Germline CDR1 and CDR2: MNHNY and SVGAGI (reference sequence). This CDR3 spans 13 amino acids. V lost 8 bases and J lost 6, with 14 bases in between. DNA for the CDR3: TGTGCCAGCCTTTCTCTTAGCTTCAATGAGCAGTTCTTC. Amino acids: CASLSLSFNEQFF.

The chain joins TRBV5-1 to TRBJ1-1; TRBD1 aligns across 8 bases. Trimming removed 0 bases from V and 1 base from J; junction bases left unmatched: 5. This CDR3 has 16 amino acids. Germline CDR1 and CDR2: SGHRS and YFSETQ. The CDR3 is CASSLGRQGTNTEAFF. CDR3 coding DNA: TGCGCCAGCAGCTTGGGTCGACAGGGGACGAACACTGAAGCTTTCTTT. Based on the CDR3 plus reference TRBV5-1 and TRBJ1-1, the full variable domain is KAGVTQTPRYLIKTRGQQVTLSCSPISGHRSVSWYQQTPGQGLQFLFEYFSETQRNKGNFPGRFSGRQFSNSRSEMNVSTLELGDSALYLCASSLGRQGTNTEAFFGQGTRLTVV.

V and J are TRBV28 and TRBJ2-7, with 9 bases that match TRBD2. CDR1 and CDR2 (germline): MDHEN, SYDVKM. The trim removed 5 bases at V and 3 bases at J, leaving 8 bases unmatched. The CDR3 loop spans 15 amino acids. The CDR3 region is CASSASGVLIYEQYF. The DNA for the CDR3 is TGTGCCAGCAGTGCTAGCGGGGTACTCATCTACGAGCAGTACTTC. The full variable domain, in which reference TRBV28 and TRBJ2-7 provide the parts outside the CDR3, is DVKVTQSSRYLVKRTGEKVFLECVQDMDHENMFWYRQDPGLGLRLIYFSYDVKMKEKGDIPEGYSVSREKKERFSLILESASTNQTSMYLCASSASGVLIYEQYFGPGTRLTVT.

This sequence joins TRBV7-6 and TRBJ2-7, with 9 bases matching TRBD2. The germline V gene encodes CDR1 SGHVS and CDR2 FNYEAQ. The CDR3 consists of 15 residues. J was trimmed by 5 bases and V by 2 bases; bases with no gene match: 7. The CDR3 coding sequence is TGTGCCAGCAGCTTACGGGCTAGCGGGGCGAACGAGCAGTACTTC. It encodes CASSLRASGANEQYF.

This chain uses TRBV15 with TRBJ2-6, with D perhaps matching TRBD1 (6 bases). Trimming took off 6 bases at V and 2 bases at J, with 17 bases between the two ends. Germline-derived CDR1 and CDR2 are LNHNV and YYDKDF (reference sequence). The CDR3 has 17 amino acids. In DNA form, the CDR3 reads TGTGCCACCAGGGAACTAAGGACAGTTGCTGGGGCCAACGTCCTGACTTTC. Protein: CATRELRTVAGANVLTF. The complete variable domain, with remaining parts taken from reference TRBV15 and TRBJ2-6, reads DAMVIQNPRYQVTQFGKPVTLSCSQTLNHNVMYWYQQKSSQAPKLLFHYYDKDFNNEADTPDNFQSRRPNTSFCFLDIRSPGLGDTAMYLCATRELRTVAGANVLTFGAGSRLTVL.

This chain uses TRBV7-9 with TRBJ2-1; 12 bases are a match to TRBD2. The junction had 3 bases not matched to a gene; V was cut back by 4 bases and J by 5 bases. Germline-derived CDR1 and CDR2 are SEHNR and FQNEAQ (reference sequence). The length of the CDR3 is 15 residues. The CDR3 bases are TGTGCCAGCAGCTATCTAGCGGGAGGGGACAATGAGCAGTTCTTC. It codes for CASSYLAGGDNEQFF.

The chain employs TRBV28 and TRBJ2-7; 12 bases align to TRBD2. CDR3 length: 14 residues. The ends lost 5 bases at V and 7 bases at J; junction bases unmatched: 6. Germline values: CDR1 MDHEN, CDR2 SYDVKM. This CDR3 is CASSVGLAGYEQYF. CDR3 sequence (DNA): TGTGCCAGCAGTGTCGGACTAGCGGGATATGAGCAGTACTTC.

Only a few counts were recorded for this clone. The chain employs TRBV6-6 and TRBJ2-7; D is possibly TRBD1 (8 bases). Germline V gene lookup returns CDR1 MNHNY and CDR2 SVGAGI (reference sequence). This CDR3 has 13 residues. Trimming shortened V by 6 bases and J by 6 bases, and 15 bases separated the two germline ends. The CDR3: CASSLTGGGEQYF. CDR3 DNA: TGTGCCAGCAGCCTTACAGGGGGGGGCGAGCAGTACTTC.

In its sample, this clone was seen once. The rearrangement uses TRBV19 and TRBJ1-5; 8 nucleotides match TRBD1. Germline V gene data show CDR1 as LNHDA and CDR2 as SQIVND (reference sequence). This CDR3 spans 14 amino acids. Unmatched junction bases numbered 1, after V lost 3 bases and J lost 3 bases. CDR3 sequence (DNA): TGTGCCAGTAGTATGGACAGGGCCAATCAGCCCCAGCATTTT. Translating gives CASSMDRANQPQHF. Full variable domain (remainder filled in from reference TRBV19 and TRBJ1-5): DGGITQSPKYLFRKEGQNVTLSCEQNLNHDAMYWYRQDPGQGLRLIYYSQIVNDFQKGDIAEGYSVSREKKESFPLTVTSAQKNPTAFYLCASSMDRANQPQHFGDGTRLSIL.

The chain couples TRBV3-1 (or the pseudogene TRBV3-2) to TRBJ1-1, with 10 bases matching TRBD1. The CDR3 contains 18 residues. V trimming: 4 bases; J trimming: 2 bases; junction bases outside the gene matches: 13. The germline V gene has CDR1 LGHDT and CDR2 YNNKEL (reference sequence). This CDR3 reads CASSRNFRDRGLNTEAFF. CDR3 coding DNA: TGTGCCAGCAGCCGAAATTTCCGGGACAGGGGTTTAAACACTGAAGCTTTCTTT.

The chain carries TRBV7-9 and TRBJ2-1; D possibly corresponds to TRBD2 (6 bases). V was trimmed by 7 bases and J by 0 bases, leaving 13 bases between them. The CDR3 totals 15 residues. CDR1 and CDR2 from the germline V gene are SEHNR and FQNEAQ (reference sequence). The CDR3: CASTLGGSSYNEQFF. Written as DNA, the CDR3 is TGTGCCAGCACCCTGGGGGGAAGCTCCTACAATGAGCAGTTCTTC.

V usage is TRBV4-2 and J usage is TRBJ2-1, with 7 bases that match TRBD2. In germline, CDR1 is LGHNA, CDR2 YNFKEQ. Unmatched junction bases numbered 9, after V lost 4 bases and J lost 6 bases. This CDR3 has 15 amino acids. CDR3 in amino acids: CASSREREGFNEQFF. The CDR3 bases are TGTGCCAGCAGCCGGGAGCGGGAAGGATTCAATGAGCAGTTCTTC.

The rearrangement links TRBV7-9 to TRBJ1-3; D is perhaps TRBD1 (6 bases). The CDR3 is 14 amino acids. V was trimmed by 6 bases and J by 3 bases, leaving 12 bases between them. Germline CDR1 is SEHNR and CDR2 is FQNEAQ (reference sequence). CDR3 coding DNA: TGTGCCAGCAGAACCGACAGGCGTGGAAACACCATATATTTT. Protein sequence: CASRTDRRGNTIYF. Combining the CDR3 with reference TRBV7-9 and TRBJ1-3 gives the whole variable domain DTGVSQNPRHKITKRGQNVTFRCDPISEHNRLYWYRQTLGQGPEFLTYFQNEAQLEKSRLLSDRFSAERPKGSFSTLEIQRTEQGDSAMYLCASRTDRRGNTIYFGEGSWLTVV.

V is TRBV5-1 and J is TRBJ2-2; D is unclear. The germline V and J ends were trimmed by 1 base and 3 bases, with 7 bases remaining between them. Germline V gives CDR1 SGHRS, CDR2 YFSETQ. This CDR3 is 14 amino acids long. The chain's CDR3 is CASSLRQDTGELFF. CDR3 DNA sequence: TGCGCCAGCAGCTTGAGGCAGGACACCGGGGAGCTGTTTTTT.

This clone was observed once. The chain couples TRBV19 to TRBJ2-7; 7 bases fit TRBD1. Looked up from germline, CDR1 is LNHDA and CDR2 is SQIVND (reference sequence). V dropped 4 bases and J dropped 2; count of bases not matched to a gene: 2. The length of the CDR3 is 13 residues. In DNA, the CDR3 is TGTGCCAGTAGTACGGACAGGACCTACGAGCAGTACTTC. Translation: CASSTDRTYEQYF.